These 27 T cell receptor beta chains share one sample of origin, sequenced in a study of blood T cells in healthy people across ages. Using a J-beta primer mix together with a sample-barcoded 5' primer, a second PCR was run for 7 to 11 cycles. TCRdb re-derived calls from the 5' RACE reads in MiXCR, one entry per CDR3 protein. This table holds 1,500,000 or so distinct CDR3 sequences, about 42% found once. The source material was blood. Receptors originate from a woman aged 18-29 years in good health.

In its sample, this clonotype was seen a few times. The genes are TRBV12-3 or TRBV12-4 and TRBJ2-1, with no clear D. Trimming took off 3 bases at V and 4 bases at J, with 13 bases between the two ends. The CDR3 runs to 15 residues. CDR3 coding DNA: TGTGCCAGCAGTTTGATGGTTGGGCTGTACAATGAGCAGTTCTTC. This sequence encodes CASSLMVGLYNEQFF.

Only a few counts were recorded for this clonotype. The CDR3 DNA reads as TGTGCCAGCAGTTTACGGGGGGCGCGGGAAAACACTGAAGCTTTCTTT. Translated, it gives CASSLRGARENTEAFF. The chain combines TRBV12-3 or TRBV12-4 with TRBJ1-1; perhaps TRBD1 as D (6 bases). V lost 2 bases and J 2 bases, leaving 15 bases between the germline ends. The CDR3 extends over 16 amino acids.

The chain is built from TRBV10-2 and TRBJ2-5, with 7 bases fitting TRBD1. The ends lost 11 bases at V and 3 bases at J; junction bases unmatched: 6. The CDR3 is 12 residues long. The V gene's germline CDR1 is WSHSY and CDR2 SAAADI. CDR3 DNA: TGCGCCGACCACAGGGGTAAAGAGACCCAGTACTTC. It codes for CADHRGKETQYF.

This clonotype was recorded a few times. The chain carries TRBV28 and TRBJ2-4, with 9 bases identical to TRBD2. The CDR3 sequence is 16 residues long. V lost 2 bases to trimming and J lost 14 bases; unmatched junction nucleotides: 16. Looked up from germline, CDR1 is MDHEN and CDR2 is SYDVKM. In nucleotides, the CDR3 is TGTGCCAGCAGTTTAAGGCTAGCGGGGATACAAACTTTTGAGTACTTC. This translates into CASSLRLAGIQTFEYF.

Note on this clonotype: This may be a read error: a much more frequent sequence differs by one nucleotide. The chain has TRBV6-2 or TRBV6-3 and TRBJ2-4; D possibly corresponds to TRBD2 (5 bases). The DNA end favors TRBJ2-7, so the J call may be wrong. This CDR3 contains 14 residues. Germline values: CDR1 MNHEY, CDR2 SVGEGT. CDR3 protein: CANSSEGPSYEQYF. The CDR3 nucleotides read TGTGCCAACAGTTCCGAGGGCCCAAGCTACGAGCAGTACTTC.

V gene TRBV11-2 combines with J gene TRBJ2-4, with 14 bases matching TRBD2. The CDR3 sequence is 19 residues long. Trimming at V came to 0 bases and at J to 1 base, leaving 5 bases not matched to a gene. Germline V gene lookup returns CDR1 SGHAT and CDR2 FQNNGV. For the CDR3, the DNA is TGTGCCAGCAGCTTAGAGTGGGGACTAGCGGGAGTGGCCAAAAACATTCAGTACTTC. This gives the protein CASSLEWGLAGVAKNIQYF. The variable domain in full, completed from reference TRBV11-2 and TRBJ2-4, reads EAGVAQSPRYKIIEKRQSVAFWCNPISGHATLYWYQQILGQGPKLLIQFQNNGVVDDSQLPKDRFSAERLKGVDSTLKIQPAKLEDSAVYLCASSLEWGLAGVAKNIQYFGAGTRLSVL.

The CDR3 bases are TGTGCCATCAGTGAGACCGGGATTGGCTACACCTTC. As protein: CAISETGIGYTF. The V gene is TRBV10-3, the J gene TRBJ1-2; D is unclear. The CDR3 length is 12 residues. Germline V gene sequence: CDR1 ENHRY, CDR2 SYGVKD. With 2 bases removed from V and 7 bases from J, the gap between germline ends came to 8 bases.

The chain is built from TRBV19 and TRBJ2-1; 9 positions match TRBD2. The better agreement between TRBJ2-7 and the DNA end casts doubt on the J call. The CDR3 extends over 15 amino acids. The V gene's germline CDR1 is LNHDA and CDR2 SQIVND (reference sequence). DNA of the CDR3: TGTGCCAGTAGTACCCTTAGCGGGAGTTACAATGAGCAGTACTTC. It specifies CASSTLSGSYNEQYF.

This clonotype was observed a few times. The J gene is TRBJ2-7, the V gene TRBV3-1, with 10 bases identical to TRBD1. The V segment lost 1 base and the J segment 3 bases; nucleotides outside the gene matches: 12. This CDR3 spans 18 amino acids. The V gene's germline CDR1 is LGHDT and CDR2 YNNKEL (reference sequence). The CDR3 protein is CASSQVGATGGKGYEQYF. The CDR3 DNA sequence: TGTGCCAGCAGCCAAGTGGGGGCGACAGGGGGCAAAGGCTACGAGCAGTACTTC.

Written as DNA, the CDR3 is TGTGCCAGCAGGACCGAATTCGGGGAGCTGTTTTTT. The encoded protein is CASRTEFGELFF. The rearrangement uses TRBV2 and TRBJ2-2; no reliable D call. The germline V gene encodes CDR1 SNHLY and CDR2 FYNNEI. Trimming removed 6 bases at V and 7 bases at J, with 9 bases between. CDR3 length equals 12 residues.

This clonotype showed up many times. J is TRBJ2-3 and V is TRBV6-1; 14 positions agree with TRBD2. The CDR3 totals 16 residues. Germline V gene sequence: CDR1 MNHNS, CDR2 SASEGT. V lost 6 bases, J lost 2 bases, and 4 bases stayed unmatched. CDR3 in amino acids: CASSKGLAGDTDTQYF. The CDR3 DNA is TGTGCCAGCAGCAAGGGACTAGCGGGAGACACAGATACGCAGTATTTT.

V usage is TRBV7-9 and J usage is TRBJ2-7; D perhaps matches TRBD1 (5 bases). CDR3 size: 13 residues. Per the germline V gene, CDR1 is SEHNR and CDR2 is FQNEAQ (reference sequence). Trimming shortened V by 2 bases and J by 3 bases, and 8 bases separated the two germline ends. CDR3 bases: TGTGCCAGCAGCTTAAAGGGGTTCTACGAGCAGTACTTC. Protein: CASSLKGFYEQYF.

This clonotype has just a few counts. The genes are TRBV5-4 and TRBJ2-5; D might be TRBD1 (5 bases). CDR1 is SGHNT, CDR2 YYREEE, per germline (reference sequence). Deletions cut 3 bases from V and 5 bases from J, with 17 bases between. The CDR3 sequence is 15 residues long. The CDR3 sequence: CASSYQQGRSETQYF. The CDR3, as DNA: TGTGCCAGCAGCTACCAGCAGGGCCGAAGTGAGACCCAGTACTTC. Together with reference TRBV5-4 and TRBJ2-5, the CDR3 gives the full variable domain: ETGVTQSPTHLIKTRGQQVTLRCSSQSGHNTVSWYQQALGQGPQFIFQYYREEENGRGNFPPRFSGLQFPNYSSELNVNALELDDSALYLCASSYQQGRSETQYFGPGTRLLVL.

This clonotype was observed at least ten times. The rearrangement links TRBV7-2 to TRBJ2-3; D unresolved. V was trimmed by 1 base and J by 1 base, leaving 6 bases between them. Germline CDR1 reads SGHTA; CDR2 reads FQGNSA. The CDR3 sequence is 14 residues long. The CDR3 is CASSLDTGTDTQYF. For the CDR3, the DNA is TGTGCCAGCAGCTTAGACACCGGCACAGATACGCAGTATTTT.

To note about this clonotype: Being one base from a much bigger clone, this may be a read error. The CDR3 region has the DNA TGTGCCAGCAGCTTAGGGGAGGGAAATGGCTACACCTTC. Protein product: CASSLGEGNGYTF. The chain employs TRBV7-9 and TRBJ1-2; D remains ambiguous. The germline gives CDR1 SEHNR, CDR2 FQNEAQ (reference sequence). V lost 1 base, J lost 6 bases, and 9 bases lay in between. CDR3 length: 13 residues.

Concerning this clonotype itself: This may arise from a read error, as a much more abundant clone is one base away. The CDR3 reads CASSQVTGYGCTF. In nucleotides, the CDR3 is TGCGCCAGCAGCCAAGTGACAGGGTACGGCTGCACCTTC. The chain joins TRBV4-3 to TRBJ1-2; 7 nucleotides match TRBD1. The CDR3 covers 13 residues. Germline lookup yields CDR1 LGHNA and CDR2 YSLEER.

About this clonotype: An end of the junction does not agree with germline; a read error may underlie this. The J gene is TRBJ1-1, the V gene TRBV6-5; weak D call: TRBD1 (5 bases). Germline assignment: CDR1 MNHEY and CDR2 SVGAGI. The CDR3 has 13 residues. The CDR3 region is CASSDSGSTEAFF. As DNA, the CDR3 is TGTGCCAGCAGTGACTCAGGGTCCACTGAAGCTTTCTTT.

This chain links TRBV12-3 or TRBV12-4 with TRBJ2-1; the D is unclear. The CDR3 runs 13 residues. V was shortened by 5 bases and J by 3 bases, with 8 bases between the two germline ends. The DNA of the CDR3 is TGTGCCAGCAGTGCCTTCCGCTACAATGAGCAGTTCTTC. Amino acids: CASSAFRYNEQFF.

This clonotype was seen a single time. The chain links TRBV14 to TRBJ2-1, with D possibly being TRBD2 (6 bases). The DNA end favors TRBJ2-7, so the J call may be wrong. Per germline, CDR1 SGHDN and CDR2 FVKESK. The CDR3 runs 16 residues. The CDR3 is CASSQEQGGPYNEQYF. The CDR3 DNA reads as TGTGCCAGCAGCCAAGAGCAGGGAGGCCCCTACAATGAGCAGTACTTC.

The gene calls are TRBV29-1 and TRBJ2-7, with D possibly being TRBD1 (5 bases). Trimming removed 0 bases from V and 5 bases from J, with 8 bases in between. The germline V gene has CDR1 SQVTM and CDR2 ANQGSEA. This CDR3 is built from 12 residues. The CDR3 is CSVEDPGHEQYF. In DNA form, the CDR3 reads TGCAGCGTTGAAGATCCAGGGCACGAGCAGTACTTC.

The chain carries TRBV20-1 and TRBJ1-1, with D uncertain. Trimming cost V 2 bases and J 4 bases, with 8 bases left between them. This CDR3 is built from 12 residues. Germline CDR1 reads DFQATT; CDR2 reads SNEGSKA (reference sequence). CDR3 in DNA: TGCAGTGCTAGATTCAGGTTCACTGAAGCTTTCTTT. Protein product: CSARFRFTEAFF.

The J gene is TRBJ2-1, the V gene TRBV7-9, with 9 nucleotides matching TRBD2. V was clipped by 6 bases and J by 2 bases; unmatched bases: 8. The CDR3 runs 16 residues. Germline CDR1 SEHNR, CDR2 FQNEAQ (reference sequence). For the CDR3, the DNA is TGTGCCAGCAGACCGCTCCGCGGGAGGGCCTACAATGAGCAGTTCTTC. Translated: CASRPLRGRAYNEQFF.

The V gene is TRBV20-1, the J gene TRBJ2-7; 9 nucleotides line up with TRBD1. The germline gives CDR1 DFQATT, CDR2 SNEGSKA (reference sequence). Germline trimming cut 6 bases from V and 0 bases from J; bases unmatched to any gene: 12. The CDR3 is 16 residues long. CDR3 loop: CSADPGQGFPSYEQYF. The CDR3 bases are TGCAGTGCGGACCCGGGACAGGGATTTCCCTCCTACGAGCAGTACTTC.

The V and J genes are TRBV7-2 and TRBJ1-1; weak D call: TRBD1 (5 bases). With 6 bases removed from V and 1 base from J, the gap between germline ends came to 12 bases. CDR1 is SGHTA and CDR2 is FQGNSA in the germline V gene. This CDR3 is built from 14 residues. CDR3 DNA sequence: TGTGCCAGCAGACATCCGGACACGAACACTGAAGCTTTCTTT. This translates into CASRHPDTNTEAFF.

Many counts were recorded for this clonotype. The chain recombines TRBV11-2 with TRBJ2-5; D is ambiguous. This CDR3 region has 14 residues. Germline lookup yields CDR1 SGHAT and CDR2 FQNNGV. V gave up 1 base and J gave up 5 bases, with 11 bases separating them. The CDR3 spells CASSLGGQTETQYF. CDR3 DNA sequence: TGTGCCAGCAGCTTAGGCGGTCAGACGGAGACCCAGTACTTC.

As for this clonotype: Relative to the germline gene, one junction end is altered; a read error may explain this. The chain combines TRBV29-1 with TRBJ1-1; D remains unclear. The CDR3 is made up of 12 amino acids. Germline lookup yields CDR1 SQVTM and CDR2 ANQGSEA. DNA of the CDR3: TGCAGCGTAGTACAGCTGAACGCTGAAGCTTTCTTT. Protein product: CSVVQLNAEAFF.

The V call is TRBV20-1, the J call TRBJ2-5; D might be TRBD2 (5 bases). From germline, CDR1 is DFQATT and CDR2 SNEGSKA (reference sequence). V shed 2 bases and J shed 11 bases, with 24 bases lying between them. CDR3 size: 15 residues. In nucleotides, the CDR3 is TGCAGTGCTAGACAAAGCGGCTTTAGCTCCTACGGGCAGTACTTC. Translating it yields CSARQSGFSSYGQYF.